This TCR beta chain was found in a study of blood T cell repertoires in COVID-19. Study-level background: Sample material is recorded as cDNA or gDNA derived from T cells, B-cell-depleted T cells, or PBMCs.

The germline CDR1 and CDR2 sequences are SGHDT and YYEEEE. The CDR3 extends over 15 amino acids. The V end was cut by 1 base, the J end by 4 bases, with 14 bases between. In the original analysis: Amplification with reference gene primers provided the estimates of nucleated cell counts. Sequenced by immunoSEQ multiplex PCR; TCRdb stores in-frame clones only, minus some. V and J calls plus clone size are reproduced from that table; the DNA served to infer D and trimming. This sample has some 300,000 clones; about 87% occur once, and the top ten carry 5.5% to 8%. The Seattle patients joined while their infection was active and were tracked longitudinally afterward.

The sequence derives from a woman in her fifties or sixties with COVID-19, enrolled during active disease. J is TRBJ1-1 and V is TRBV5-6; D gene ambiguous. The sequencing input was peripheral blood. The CDR3 sequence: CASSLLAARSTEAFF. CDR3 nucleotides: TGTGCCAGCAGCTTGTTGGCAGCACGGAGCACTGAAGCTTTCTTT.